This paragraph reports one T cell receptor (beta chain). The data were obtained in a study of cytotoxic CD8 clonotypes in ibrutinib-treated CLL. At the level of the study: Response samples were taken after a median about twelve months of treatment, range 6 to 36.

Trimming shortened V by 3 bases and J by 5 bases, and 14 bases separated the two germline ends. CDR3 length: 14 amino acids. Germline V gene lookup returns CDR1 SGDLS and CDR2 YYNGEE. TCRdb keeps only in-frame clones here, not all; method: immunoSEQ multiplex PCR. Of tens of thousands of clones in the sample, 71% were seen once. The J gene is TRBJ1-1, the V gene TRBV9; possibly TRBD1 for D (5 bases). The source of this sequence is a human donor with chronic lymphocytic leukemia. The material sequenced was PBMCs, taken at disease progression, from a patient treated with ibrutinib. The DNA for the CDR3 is TGTGCCAGCAGCGCCGGCAGGGTAGGGACTGAAGCTTTCTTT. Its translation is CASSAGRVGTEAFF.